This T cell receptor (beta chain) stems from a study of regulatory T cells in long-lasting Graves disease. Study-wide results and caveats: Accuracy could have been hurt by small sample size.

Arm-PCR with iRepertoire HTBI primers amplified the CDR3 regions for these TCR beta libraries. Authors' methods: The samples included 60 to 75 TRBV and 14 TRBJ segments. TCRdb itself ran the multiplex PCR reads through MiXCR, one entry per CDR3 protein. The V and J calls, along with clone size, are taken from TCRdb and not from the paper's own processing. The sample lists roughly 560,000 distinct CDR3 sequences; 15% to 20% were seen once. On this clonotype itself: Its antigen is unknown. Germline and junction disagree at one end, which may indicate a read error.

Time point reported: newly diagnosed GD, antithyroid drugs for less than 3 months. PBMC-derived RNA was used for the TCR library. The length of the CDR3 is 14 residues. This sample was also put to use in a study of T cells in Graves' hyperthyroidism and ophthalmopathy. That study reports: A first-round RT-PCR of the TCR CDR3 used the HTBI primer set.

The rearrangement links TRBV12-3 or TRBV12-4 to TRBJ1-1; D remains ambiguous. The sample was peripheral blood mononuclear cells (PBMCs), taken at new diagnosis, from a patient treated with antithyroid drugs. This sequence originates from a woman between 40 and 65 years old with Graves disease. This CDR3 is CASSLEQTNAEAFF. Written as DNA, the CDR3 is TGTGCCAGCAGTTTAGAACAGACGAACGCTGAAGCTTTCTTT.